Below, one T cell receptor (beta chain) is given with its context. The V end lost 7 bases, the J end lost 1 base, and 13 bases lay between the germline ends. The CDR3 is made up of 14 amino acids. Germline V gene lookup returns CDR1 ENHRY and CDR2 SYGVKD. This specimen belongs to a study of cytomegalovirus exposure and HLA in healthy donors. Libraries were prepared by immunoSEQ multiplex PCR; TCRdb keeps only in-frame clonotypes and omits some of them. The table lists 55,000 to 70,000 clones, roughly 90% of them singletons. J is TRBJ1-1 and V is TRBV10-3; a weak D match, TRBD1 (6 bases). The TCR originated in a woman aged 30 to 39 in good health and CMV-seronegative. Sequencing input: PBMCs. The CDR3 DNA sequence: TGTGCCATCACCCTGGACAGTACGAACACTGAAGCTTTCTTT. As protein: CAITLDSTNTEAFF.